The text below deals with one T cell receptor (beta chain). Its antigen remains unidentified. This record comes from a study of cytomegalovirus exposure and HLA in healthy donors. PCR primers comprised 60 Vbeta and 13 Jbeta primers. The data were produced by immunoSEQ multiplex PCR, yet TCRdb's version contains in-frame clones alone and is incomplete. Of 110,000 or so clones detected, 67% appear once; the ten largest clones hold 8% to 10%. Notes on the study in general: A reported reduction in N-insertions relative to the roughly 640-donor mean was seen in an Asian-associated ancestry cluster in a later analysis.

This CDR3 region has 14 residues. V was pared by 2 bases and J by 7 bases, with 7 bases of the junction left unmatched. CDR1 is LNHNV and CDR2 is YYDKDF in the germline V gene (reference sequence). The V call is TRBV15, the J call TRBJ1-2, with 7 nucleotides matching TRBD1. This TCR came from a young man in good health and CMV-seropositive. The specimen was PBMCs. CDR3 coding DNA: TGTGCCACCAGCAGAAAAGACAGGGCGGGTGGCTACACCTTC. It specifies CATSRKDRAGGYTF.